One sample yielded the 10 T cell receptor beta chains listed below, sequenced in a study of radiotherapy plus CTLA-4 blockade in lung cancer (dated by TCRdb to the late 2010s). Receptor amplification or capture employed the immunoSEQ multiplex PCR assay. TCRdb took over this immuneACCESS table, retaining in-frame rearrangements with V and J assigned. Such tables are incomplete; in checked studies, under half of the missing clones stem from an unresolved V gene, and the remainder is unexplained. The sample data list some 100,000 clones, and under 85% of these were observed just once. Approximately 14% of the sample is taken by the ten largest. Source: peripheral blood, taken from a patient treated with radiotherapy plus ipilimumab. The receptors come from a human donor with non-small cell lung cancer that progressed on radiotherapy plus ipilimumab.

V and J are TRBV7-3 and TRBJ2-3; TRBD2 matches at 8 bases. The germline V gene encodes CDR1 SGHTA and CDR2 FQGTGA. With V trimmed by 1 base and J by 4 bases, 7 bases remained unmatched. The CDR3 contains 16 residues. The CDR3 is CASSLMLAGGSDTQYF. The CDR3 DNA reads TGTGCCAGCAGCTTAATGCTAGCGGGCGGTTCAGATACGCAGTATTTT. Using reference TRBV7-3 and TRBJ2-3 for the parts outside the CDR3, the full variable domain is GAGVSQTPSNKVTEKGKYVELRCDPISGHTALYWYRQSLGQGPEFLIYFQGTGAADDSGLPNDRFFAVRPEGSVSTLKIQRTERGDSAVYLCASSLMLAGGSDTQYFGPGTRLTVL.

The J gene is TRBJ2-2, the V gene TRBV7-3, with D tentatively TRBD1 (5 bases). Trimming pared 7 bases from V and 3 bases from J, leaving 24 bases between. Germline values: CDR1 SGHTA, CDR2 FQGTGA. This CDR3 comprises 18 residues. The DNA of the CDR3 is TGTGCCAGCACCCCATTCTCCCCGGGCAGGGCCCACACCGGGGAGCTGTTTTTT. It translates to CASTPFSPGRAHTGELFF.

For this clone: The junction departs from the called germline gene at one end, perhaps through a read error. CDR3 in DNA: TGTGCTAGCAGCCCTGGACTAGCGGGAGGTCCGCAAACGAGCGCCGGGGAGCTGTTTTTT. Protein sequence: CASSPGLAGGPQTSAGELFF. V usage is TRBV7-7 and J usage is TRBJ2-2; 14 bases are shared with TRBD2. The germline V gene has CDR1 SSHAT and CDR2 FNYEAQ (reference sequence). CDR3 length: 20 residues.

This clone was counted only a few times. The chain combines TRBV12-5 with TRBJ2-3, with TRBD2 matching over 10 bases. Germline-derived CDR1 and CDR2 are LGHNT and FRNRAP. This CDR3 comprises 18 residues. V shed 0 bases, J shed 4 bases, and the junction held 10 bases outside the gene matches. CDR3 residues: CASGLVQFLAGVPDTQYF. The CDR3 DNA sequence: TGTGCTAGTGGTTTGGTCCAGTTTCTAGCGGGAGTACCAGATACGCAGTATTTT.

This rearrangement joins TRBV9 to TRBJ1-2; D ambiguous. Germline assignment: CDR1 SGDLS and CDR2 YYNGEE. The CDR3 is 14 amino acids. Trimming shortened V by 0 bases and J by 7 bases, and 13 bases separated the two germline ends. The CDR3 loop is CASSVGSTVIGYTF. The DNA for the CDR3 is TGTGCCAGCAGCGTAGGCAGTACTGTTATTGGCTACACCTTC.

This chain joins TRBV27 and TRBJ1-2; tentative D call: TRBD1 (5 bases). Germline V gene sequence: CDR1 MNHEY, CDR2 SMNVEV (reference sequence). The CDR3 runs to 14 residues. V lost 0 bases to trimming and J lost 7 bases, with 12 bases between them. The DNA for the CDR3 is TGTGCCAGCAGTTTATCGGGACCCTGGGGTGGCTACACCTTC. This sequence encodes CASSLSGPWGGYTF.

The chain uses TRBV5-4 and TRBJ2-7; D is uncertain. V was trimmed by 4 bases and J by 6 bases, leaving 14 bases between them. The length of the CDR3 is 13 residues. CDR1 and CDR2 (germline): SGHNT, YYREEE (reference sequence). The CDR3 sequence is CASSPWTNTEQYF. In nucleotides, the CDR3 is TGTGCCAGCAGCCCCTGGACGAACACCGAGCAGTACTTC.

The DNA of the CDR3 is TGTGCCAGCAGCTTAGCGGGGATTACGAGCTACGAGCAGTACTTC. Protein: CASSLAGITSYEQYF. The chain joins TRBV7-2 to TRBJ2-7; D remains unclear. Germline CDR1 SGHTA, CDR2 FQGNSA. This CDR3 has 15 residues. Trimming removed 0 bases from V and 3 bases from J, with 12 bases in between.

The chain is built from TRBV28 and TRBJ1-3, with TRBD1 matching 9 bases. The CDR3 covers 16 residues. Germline CDR1 is MDHEN and CDR2 is SYDVKM. Trimming cost V 3 bases and J 3 bases; bases outside gene matches: 6. The CDR3 DNA follows: TGTGCCAGCAGTTTGACAGGGGGTTTGTTTGGAAACACCATATATTTT. Protein sequence: CASSLTGGLFGNTIYF.

This clone occurred a few times. V is TRBV2 and J is TRBJ1-5; D is perhaps TRBD1 (5 bases). This CDR3 is built from 15 residues. Germline CDR1 SNHLY, CDR2 FYNNEI. Trimming stripped 6 bases from V and 5 bases from J, with 17 bases between. In DNA, the CDR3 is TGTGCCAGCAGAGGGGCTGGGGGGGGTTATCAGCCCCAGCATTTT. Amino acid sequence: CASRGAGGGYQPQHF.